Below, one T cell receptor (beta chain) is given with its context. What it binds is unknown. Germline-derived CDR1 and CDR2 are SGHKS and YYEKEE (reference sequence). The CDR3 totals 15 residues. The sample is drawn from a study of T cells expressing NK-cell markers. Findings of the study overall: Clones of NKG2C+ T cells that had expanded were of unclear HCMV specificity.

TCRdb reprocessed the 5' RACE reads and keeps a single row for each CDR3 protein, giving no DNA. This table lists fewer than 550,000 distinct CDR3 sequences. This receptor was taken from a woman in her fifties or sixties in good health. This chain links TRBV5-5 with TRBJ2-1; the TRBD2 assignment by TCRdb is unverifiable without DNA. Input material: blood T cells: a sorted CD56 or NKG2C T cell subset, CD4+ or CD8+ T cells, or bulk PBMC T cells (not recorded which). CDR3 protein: CASSWVAGTYNEQFF.